Below, 2 T cell receptor beta chains from the same sample are listed, as sequenced in a study of blood T cell repertoires in COVID-19. Method: immunoSEQ multiplex PCR; TCRdb's copy keeps in-frame clones and lacks some. This sample carries some 500,000 clones, roughly nine tenths of them seen once, and the ten largest clones take roughly 7.3%. Sequences were obtained from peripheral blood. These receptors all stem from a woman aged 50 to 60 with COVID-19, enrolled during active disease.

This clone appeared many times. The chain recombines TRBV6-4 with TRBJ2-1, with a possible D match to TRBD1 (5 bases). The germline gives CDR1 MRHNA, CDR2 SNTAGT. Trimming pared 6 bases from V and 5 bases from J, leaving 17 bases between. This CDR3 spans 15 amino acids. The CDR3 sequence: CASSLEAGSNNEQFF. The CDR3, as DNA: TGTGCCAGCAGCCTAGAGGCAGGGTCTAACAATGAGCAGTTCTTC.

The chain has TRBV7-8 and TRBJ2-1, with TRBD1 matching 9 bases. The CDR3 length is 14 residues. J lost 6 bases, V lost 7 bases, and 7 bases had no gene match. The germline V gene has CDR1 SGHVS and CDR2 FQNEAQ. The CDR3: CASITGTGINEQFF. CDR3 bases: TGTGCCAGCATCACAGGGACAGGGATCAATGAGCAGTTCTTC.